Given below is one T cell receptor beta chain in context. This sample is part of a study of T cell responses to AZD1222 COVID-19 vaccine. Sequenced by immunoSEQ multiplex PCR; TCRdb stores in-frame clones only, minus some. Among fewer than 100,000 clones listed, about 88% were seen once. The junction had 3 bases not matched to a gene; V was cut back by 2 bases and J by 3 bases. Germline CDR1 LNHDA, CDR2 SQIVND (reference sequence). The CDR3 contains 14 residues. This sequence originates from an adult in good health. The starting material was peripheral blood, obtained on day 0 of AZD1222 vaccination. The V gene is TRBV19, the J gene TRBJ2-5; 7 bases agree with TRBD1. The CDR3 region is CASSIRGTEETQYF. CDR3 nucleotides: TGTGCCAGTAGTATAAGAGGGACAGAAGAGACCCAGTACTTC.